Each of the 24 T cell receptor beta chains below was sequenced from the same sample in a study of blood T cell repertoires in COVID-19 (dated by TCRdb to about 2020). Library creation used the immunoSEQ multiplex PCR assay. TCRdb stores this immuneACCESS table with in-frame sequences only. Part of the clones is absent; in the studies checked, under half of the shortfall reflects unresolved V genes, and no reason is known for the rest. The sample has roughly 300,000 clones on record, approximately 82% of them singletons. The top ten clonotypes cover 1% to 1.5% of the sample. The sample was peripheral blood. The origin of the receptors is a woman in her forties or fifties with acute or convalescent COVID-19.

This clone was observed a few times. The V gene is TRBV4-3, the J gene TRBJ2-5; perhaps TRBD2 as D (5 bases). The CDR3 totals 14 residues. The germline V and J ends were trimmed by 0 bases and 3 bases, with 8 bases remaining between them. Germline V CDR1 and CDR2: LGHNA, YSLEER. The CDR3 DNA is TGCGCCAGCAGCCAAGATCGGCGGGAAGAGACCCAGTACTTC. Protein product: CASSQDRREETQYF.

The chain couples TRBV2 to TRBJ1-4, with 9 bases aligning to TRBD1. The germline V gene has CDR1 SNHLY and CDR2 FYNNEI. This CDR3 spans 14 amino acids. The ends lost 8 bases at V and 4 bases at J; junction bases unmatched: 5. This CDR3 is CASHWDRDNEKLFF. The CDR3 bases are TGTGCCAGCCATTGGGACAGGGATAATGAAAAACTGTTTTTT.

This chain joins TRBV5-4 and TRBJ2-6; TRBD1 matches 8 bases. The germline V gene has CDR1 SGHNT and CDR2 YYREEE (reference sequence). The CDR3 totals 15 residues. V dropped 5 bases and J dropped 2; count of bases not matched to a gene: 3. The CDR3 is CASSRTGTGANVLTF. CDR3 DNA sequence: TGTGCCAGCAGTCGGACAGGGACTGGGGCCAACGTCCTGACTTTC.

The chain combines TRBV28 with TRBJ1-4, with D possibly matching TRBD1 (5 bases). The germline gives CDR1 MDHEN, CDR2 SYDVKM. V dropped 4 bases and J dropped 1 base, with 10 bases sitting between them. The CDR3 consists of 15 residues. CDR3 in amino acids: CASSSPGVTNEKLFF. CDR3 DNA sequence: TGTGCCAGCAGTTCCCCGGGGGTAACTAATGAAAAACTGTTTTTT.

V gene TRBV27 combines with J gene TRBJ2-1, with D possibly matching TRBD2 (6 bases). Per the germline V gene, CDR1 is MNHEY and CDR2 is SMNVEV (reference sequence). The CDR3 consists of 17 residues. V lost 6 bases, J lost 0 bases, and 18 bases lay in between. This chain's CDR3 is CASRTSTVGSSYNEQFF. The DNA of the CDR3 is TGTGCCAGCAGGACTAGTACCGTCGGGAGCTCCTACAATGAGCAGTTCTTC.

The chain carries TRBV28 and TRBJ2-1; 7 nucleotides agree with TRBD2. The V gene's germline CDR1 is MDHEN and CDR2 SYDVKM. The CDR3 consists of 16 residues. With 3 bases clipped from V and 2 bases from J, the junction kept 7 bases outside the gene matches. CDR3 amino acids: CASSFRTSSPYNEQFF. In DNA form, the CDR3 reads TGTGCCAGCAGTTTCCGGACTAGTAGCCCCTACAATGAGCAGTTCTTC.

The V gene is TRBV27, the J gene TRBJ1-1; D is perhaps TRBD1 (6 bases). The V end was cut by 3 bases, the J end by 0 bases, with 11 bases between. Germline CDR1 and CDR2: MNHEY and SMNVEV (reference sequence). CDR3 size: 15 residues. For the CDR3, the DNA is TGTGCCAGCAGTTTTACGGGACAAATGAACACTGAAGCTTTCTTT. This translates into CASSFTGQMNTEAFF.

The J gene is TRBJ2-5, the V gene TRBV6-2 or TRBV6-3; 7 nucleotides agree with TRBD1. V shed 6 bases, J shed 0 bases, and the junction held 10 bases outside the gene matches. This CDR3 has 16 amino acids. Looked up from germline, CDR1 is MNHEY and CDR2 is SVGEGT. The CDR3 region has the DNA TGTGCCAGCAGCCCGTCCCTGGGGACAGACCAAGAGACCCAGTACTTC. Protein sequence: CASSPSLGTDQETQYF.

The gene calls are TRBV2 and TRBJ2-1; no clear D gene. The germline V gene encodes CDR1 SNHLY and CDR2 FYNNEI. The CDR3 is 13 residues long. Trimming cost V 3 bases and J 5 bases, with 8 bases left between them. CDR3 bases: TGTGCCAGCAGTGAGCTAGTCCACAATGAGCAGTTCTTC. Its translation: CASSELVHNEQFF.

The V call is TRBV30, the J call TRBJ1-2; 10 bases fit TRBD1. The CDR3 consists of 14 residues. V was pared by 1 base and J by 6 bases, with 5 bases of the junction left unmatched. Germline loops: CDR1 GTSNPN, CDR2 SVGIG (reference sequence). The CDR3: CAWSADRGPHGYTF. Here the CDR3 DNA reads TGTGCCTGGAGTGCCGACAGGGGGCCTCATGGCTACACCTTC.

This clone was observed once. The chain combines TRBV19 with TRBJ1-5; D gene unclear. The CDR3 is 12 residues long. V was cut by 5 bases and J by 9 bases, with 11 bases left in between. The V gene's germline CDR1 is LNHDA and CDR2 SQIVND (reference sequence). The CDR3 DNA reads as TGTGCCAGTAGTGTTAACAGTCCGCCCCAGCATTTT. Translating it yields CASSVNSPPQHF.

The genes are TRBV18 and TRBJ1-2; 12 positions match TRBD1. The CDR3 contains 14 residues. The V and J ends lost 4 bases and 6 bases, in that order; junction bases with no gene match: 3. Germline V gives CDR1 KGHSH, CDR2 LQKENI. The CDR3 DNA is TGTGCCAGCTCACAGGGGACAGGGGGCGATGGCTACACCTTC. It specifies CASSQGTGGDGYTF.

V gene TRBV18 combines with J gene TRBJ2-3, with D possibly being TRBD2 (5 bases). V gave up 0 bases and J gave up 5 bases, with 9 bases separating them. The germline gives CDR1 KGHSH, CDR2 LQKENI. The CDR3 has 14 amino acids. CDR3 amino acids: CASSPPSREDTQYF. CDR3 bases: TGTGCCAGCTCACCACCTTCCCGGGAAGATACGCAGTATTTT.

The chain couples TRBV6-8 to TRBJ1-5, with 7 bases identical to TRBD1. CDR1 and CDR2 from the germline V gene are MNHGY and SAAAGT. The J segment lost 7 bases and the V segment lost 7 bases, leaving 13 bases of the junction unmatched. This CDR3 contains 15 residues. CDR3 DNA sequence: TGTGCCAGCACCTACTTCGGGACAGTTCAACAGCCCCAGCATTTT. Translation: CASTYFGTVQQPQHF.

V usage is TRBV12-3 or TRBV12-4 and J usage is TRBJ1-5; D is perhaps TRBD1 (5 bases). There are 13 residues in the CDR3. Trimming removed 6 bases at V and 5 bases at J, with 11 bases between. The CDR3 protein is CASRDRSDQPQHF. The CDR3 region has the DNA TGTGCCAGCAGAGACAGATCCGATCAGCCCCAGCATTTT.

The chain couples TRBV11-2 to TRBJ1-6; TRBD1 aligns across 7 bases. The CDR3 consists of 15 residues. Germline assignment: CDR1 SGHAT and CDR2 FQNNGV. V shed 5 bases, J shed 6 bases, and the junction held 7 bases outside the gene matches. The CDR3 loop is CASSTRDSFNSPLHF. CDR3 bases: TGTGCCAGCAGCACTCGGGACAGCTTTAATTCACCCCTCCACTTT.

The chain joins TRBV3-1 (or the pseudogene TRBV3-2) to TRBJ1-2, with D unclear. Germline CDR1 reads LGHDT; CDR2 reads YNNKEL (reference sequence). V lost 7 bases, J lost 2 bases, and 14 bases lay in between. This CDR3 comprises 14 residues. For the CDR3, the DNA is TGTGCCAGCACCACGACGGGAACCAACTATGGCTACACCTTC. Protein: CASTTTGTNYGYTF.

The chain has TRBV11-1 and TRBJ2-5, with a tentative D call TRBD1 (6 bases). CDR1 and CDR2 from the germline V gene are SGHAT and FQDESV (reference sequence). The ends were cut back, 5 bases at V and 3 bases at J, with 19 bases in the middle. The CDR3 is 16 amino acids. CDR3 protein: CASSGGSARGEETQYF. Here the CDR3 DNA reads TGTGCCAGCAGCGGCGGCTCGGCCAGGGGAGAAGAGACCCAGTACTTC. The full variable domain, in which reference TRBV11-1 and TRBJ2-5 provide the parts outside the CDR3, is EAEVAQSPRYKITEKSQAVAFWCDPISGHATLYWYRQILGQGPELLVQFQDESVVDDSQLPKDRFSAERLKGVDSTLKIQPAELGDSAMYLCASSGGSARGEETQYFGPGTRLLVL.

This rearrangement joins TRBV28 to TRBJ1-4; 8 bases align to TRBD1. The germline V gene encodes CDR1 MDHEN and CDR2 SYDVKM. This CDR3 is 16 amino acids long. V lost 10 bases to trimming and J lost 1 base; unmatched junction nucleotides: 11. This CDR3 reads CAIQGASVGTNEKLFF. CDR3 in DNA: TGTGCCATCCAGGGGGCGTCTGTAGGAACTAATGAAAAACTGTTTTTT. Variable domain in full (rest from reference TRBV28 and TRBJ1-4): DVKVTQSSRYLVKRTGEKVFLECVQDMDHENMFWYRQDPGLGLRLIYFSYDVKMKEKGDIPEGYSVSREKKERFSLILESASTNQTSMYLCAIQGASVGTNEKLFFGSGTQLSVL.

This clone was counted between two and nine times. This chain uses TRBV20-1 with TRBJ1-5; 9 positions agree with TRBD1. CDR1 and CDR2 (germline): DFQATT, SNEGSKA (reference sequence). The CDR3 spans 13 residues. Losses at the gene ends were 3 bases for V and 7 bases for J; bases not matched to a gene: 4. The CDR3, as DNA: TGCAGTGCTAGTACAGGGGGCTGGCAGCCCCAGCATTTT. It translates to CSASTGGWQPQHF.

This chain uses TRBV3-1 (or the pseudogene TRBV3-2) with TRBJ2-3, with D maybe TRBD2 (5 bases). V lost 7 bases, J lost 3 bases, and 14 bases lay in between. The CDR3 is 14 residues long. From germline, CDR1 is LGHDT and CDR2 YNNKEL (reference sequence). For the CDR3, the DNA is TGTGCCAGCACCTCAGCGGTTCGTACAGATACGCAGTATTTT. Its translation: CASTSAVRTDTQYF.

The genes are TRBV24-1 and TRBJ2-2; D is unresolved. The CDR3 length is 13 residues. The germline V and J ends were trimmed by 4 bases and 4 bases, with 6 bases remaining between them. Per germline, CDR1 KGHDR and CDR2 SFDVKD. The CDR3 region is CATSDHTTGELFF. CDR3 nucleotides: TGTGCCACCAGTGACCACACCACCGGGGAGCTGTTTTTT.

The rearrangement uses TRBV3-1 (or the pseudogene TRBV3-2) and TRBJ1-6, with TRBD1 matching 7 bases. V lost 5 bases and J lost 8; bases outside the gene matches: 6. Per germline, CDR1 LGHDT and CDR2 YNNKEL (reference sequence). The CDR3 totals 14 residues. In DNA form, the CDR3 reads TGTGCCAGCAGCTGGACAGGTGGAGATTCACCCCTCCACTTT. Encoded protein: CASSWTGGDSPLHF.

The V call is TRBV6-5, the J call TRBJ1-2, with 9 bases fitting TRBD1. The germline CDR1 and CDR2 sequences are MNHEY and SVGAGI. CDR3 size: 15 residues. V lost 6 bases to trimming and J lost 5 bases; unmatched junction nucleotides: 10. CDR3 coding DNA: TGTGCCAGCAGACCGAAACAGGGGGCGGTGTATGGCTACACCTTC. This encodes CASRPKQGAVYGYTF.